This TCR beta chain was sequenced during a study of cytotoxic CD8 clonotypes in ibrutinib-treated CLL. TCRdb keeps only in-frame clones here, not all; method: immunoSEQ multiplex PCR. The sample has tens of thousands of clones, 53% seen once. Per the germline V gene, CDR1 is MDHEN and CDR2 is SYDVKM. V was pared by 2 bases and J by 4 bases, with 5 bases of the junction left unmatched. The CDR3 has 15 residues. Specimen: PBMCs, collected after 12 months of ibrutinib treatment. The sequence was collected from a human donor with chronic lymphocytic leukemia. This chain connects TRBV28 to TRBJ2-3; 8 bases are a match to TRBD1. CDR3 in amino acids: CASSLQGAGADTQYF. CDR3 bases: TGTGCCAGCAGTTTACAGGGGGCAGGGGCAGATACGCAGTATTTT.